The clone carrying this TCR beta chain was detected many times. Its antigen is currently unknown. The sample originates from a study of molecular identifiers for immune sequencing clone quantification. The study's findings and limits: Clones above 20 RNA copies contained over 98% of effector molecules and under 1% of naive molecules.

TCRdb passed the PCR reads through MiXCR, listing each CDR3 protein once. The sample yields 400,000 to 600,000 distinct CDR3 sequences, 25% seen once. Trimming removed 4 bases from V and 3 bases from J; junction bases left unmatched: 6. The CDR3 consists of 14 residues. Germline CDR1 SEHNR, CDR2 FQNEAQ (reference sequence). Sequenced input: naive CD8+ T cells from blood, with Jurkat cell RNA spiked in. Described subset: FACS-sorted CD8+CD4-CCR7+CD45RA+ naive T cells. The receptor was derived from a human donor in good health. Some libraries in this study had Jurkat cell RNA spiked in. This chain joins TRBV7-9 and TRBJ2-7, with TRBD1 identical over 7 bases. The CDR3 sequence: CASSYPGQSYEQYF. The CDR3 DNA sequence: TGTGCCAGCAGCTATCCGGGACAGAGCTACGAGCAGTACTTC.